These T cell receptor beta chains were read from a single sample in a study of T cells after yellow fever vaccination. TCRdb re-analysed the 5' RACE reads in MiXCR, keeping a single row per CDR3 protein. The sample consists of over 150,000 distinct CDR3 sequences, 6% to 7.5% of them appearing once. The material was CD4+ T cells sorted from PBMCs, obtained 4 to 6 days after the first yellow fever vaccination. The receptors shown here come from a man younger than 30 who received the YFV17D yellow fever vaccine. Each CDR3 is given with its conserved first and last residue. The order of the fields is clone size, V gene, D gene, J gene, CDR3 protein, CDR3 DNA. The D gene is left open where the match is weak. Clone size is not always given. Where it is, it says once, few, many or a class for expanded clones.

abundance: few
v_gene: TRBV5-1
d_gene: .
j_gene: TRBJ2-1
CDR3aa: CASSLSGYNEQFF
CDR3nt: TGCGCCAGCAGCTTGTCCGGATACAATGAGCAGTTCTTC

abundance: .
v_gene: TRBV12-3/TRBV12-4
d_gene: .
j_gene: TRBJ1-6
CDR3aa: CASRTETNSPLHF
CDR3nt: TGTGCCAGCAGGACAGAAACAAATTCACCCCTCCACTTT

abundance: few
v_gene: TRBV4-3
d_gene: .
j_gene: TRBJ1-2
CDR3aa: CASSPRQQRGYGYTF
CDR3nt: TGCGCCAGCAGCCCGCGACAGCAGAGAGGCTATGGCTACACCTTC

abundance: .
v_gene: TRBV5-1
d_gene: .
j_gene: TRBJ1-2
CDR3aa: CASSLGTGKVGYTF
CDR3nt: TGCGCCAGCAGCCTTGGGACGGGAAAGGTCGGCTACACCTTC

abundance: many
v_gene: TRBV24-1
d_gene: TRBD1
j_gene: TRBJ2-3
CDR3aa: CATSEGAYGGSRRGDTQYF
CDR3nt: TGTGCCACCAGTGAGGGGGCTTATGGTGGGAGCCGCAGGGGGGATACGCAGTATTTT

abundance: .
v_gene: TRBV5-5
d_gene: .
j_gene: TRBJ2-3
CDR3aa: CASSFRQPLTDTQYF
CDR3nt: TGTGCCAGCAGCTTTAGACAGCCCCTCACAGATACGCAGTATTTT

abundance: many
v_gene: TRBV5-1
d_gene: .
j_gene: TRBJ1-1
CDR3aa: CASGPDRTNTEAFF
CDR3nt: TGCGCCAGCGGACCTGACAGGACGAACACTGAAGCTTTCTTT

abundance: many
v_gene: TRBV4-2
d_gene: .
j_gene: TRBJ2-3
CDR3aa: CASSQDWDQPLGDTQYF
CDR3nt: TGTGCCAGCAGCCAAGATTGGGATCAGCCGCTGGGGGATACGCAGTATTTT

abundance: .
v_gene: TRBV6-2/TRBV6-3
d_gene: .
j_gene: TRBJ1-1
CDR3aa: CASSYLRANTEAFF
CDR3nt: TGTGCCAGCAGTTATCTCCGGGCGAACACTGAAGCTTTCTTT

abundance: many
v_gene: TRBV7-8
d_gene: .
j_gene: TRBJ2-7
CDR3aa: CASSNRLTRKPEQYF
CDR3nt: TGTGCCAGCAGCAATAGGCTAACGAGGAAACCCGAGCAGTACTTC

abundance: .
v_gene: TRBV7-9
d_gene: TRBD2
j_gene: TRBJ2-3
CDR3aa: CAREEGLAGTWDTQYF
CDR3nt: TGTGCCAGAGAAGAAGGACTAGCGGGTACCTGGGATACGCAGTATTTT

abundance: many
v_gene: TRBV6-5
d_gene: .
j_gene: TRBJ2-5
CDR3aa: CASGHGRRYQETQYF
CDR3nt: TGTGCCAGCGGACACGGGAGAAGGTACCAAGAGACCCAGTACTTC

abundance: few
v_gene: TRBV20-1
d_gene: .
j_gene: TRBJ1-5
CDR3aa: CSARAGDSNQPQHF
CDR3nt: TGCAGTGCTAGAGCGGGGGATAGCAATCAGCCCCAGCATTTT

abundance: few
v_gene: TRBV11-2
d_gene: TRBD1
j_gene: TRBJ1-2
CDR3aa: CASSPGKGQGWTF
CDR3nt: TGTGCCAGCAGCCCGGGGAAGGGACAGGGGTGGACCTTC

abundance: .
v_gene: TRBV5-1
d_gene: .
j_gene: TRBJ2-1
CDR3aa: CASSSSGISYNEQFF
CDR3nt: .

abundance: few
v_gene: TRBV5-5
d_gene: .
j_gene: TRBJ1-2
CDR3aa: CASSLRQRAYGYTF
CDR3nt: TGTGCCAGCAGCTTGCGTCAGAGGGCCTATGGCTACACCTTC

abundance: few
v_gene: TRBV4-2
d_gene: .
j_gene: TRBJ1-6
CDR3aa: CASSQDHNSPLHF
CDR3nt: TGTGCCAGCAGCCAAGATCATAATTCACCCCTCCACTTT

abundance: many
v_gene: TRBV7-2
d_gene: .
j_gene: TRBJ2-3
CDR3aa: CASSLLGGATDTQYF
CDR3nt: TGTGCCAGCAGCTTACTGGGGGGGGCAACAGATACGCAGTATTTT

abundance: few
v_gene: TRBV7-9
d_gene: TRBD1
j_gene: TRBJ1-5
CDR3aa: CASSPGGFNQPQHF
CDR3nt: TGTGCCAGCAGCCCAGGGGGGTTCAATCAGCCCCAGCATTTT

abundance: .
v_gene: TRBV20-1
d_gene: .
j_gene: TRBJ2-3
CDR3aa: CSAREGVSTDTQYF
CDR3nt: TGCAGTGCTAGAGAGGGGGTTAGCACAGATACGCAGTATTTT

abundance: .
v_gene: TRBV7-2
d_gene: TRBD1
j_gene: TRBJ1-1
CDR3aa: CASTLQGAVWTEAFF
CDR3nt: TGTGCCAGCACCTTACAGGGGGCGGTTTGGACTGAAGCTTTCTTT

abundance: many
v_gene: TRBV12-3/TRBV12-4
d_gene: TRBD1
j_gene: TRBJ2-1
CDR3aa: CASSRDRGRINEQFF
CDR3nt: TGTGCCAGCAGCCGAGACAGGGGGCGCATTAATGAGCAGTTCTTC

abundance: few
v_gene: TRBV10-3
d_gene: TRBD1
j_gene: TRBJ1-2
CDR3aa: CAISEGQDHYTF
CDR3nt: TGTGCCATCAGTGAGGGACAGGACCACTACACCTTC

abundance: many
v_gene: TRBV4-3
d_gene: .
j_gene: TRBJ2-1
CDR3aa: CASSQGRGFNEQFF
CDR3nt: TGCGCCAGCAGCCAAGGACGGGGTTTCAATGAGCAGTTCTTC

abundance: many
v_gene: TRBV29-1
d_gene: TRBD1
j_gene: TRBJ1-2
CDR3aa: CSVGQGRYGYTF
CDR3nt: TGCAGCGTAGGACAGGGTAGATATGGCTACACCTTC

abundance: many
v_gene: TRBV7-2
d_gene: TRBD1
j_gene: TRBJ1-2
CDR3aa: CASRTGQGRMGGYTF
CDR3nt: TGTGCCAGCAGGACCGGACAGGGACGCATGGGTGGCTACACCTTC